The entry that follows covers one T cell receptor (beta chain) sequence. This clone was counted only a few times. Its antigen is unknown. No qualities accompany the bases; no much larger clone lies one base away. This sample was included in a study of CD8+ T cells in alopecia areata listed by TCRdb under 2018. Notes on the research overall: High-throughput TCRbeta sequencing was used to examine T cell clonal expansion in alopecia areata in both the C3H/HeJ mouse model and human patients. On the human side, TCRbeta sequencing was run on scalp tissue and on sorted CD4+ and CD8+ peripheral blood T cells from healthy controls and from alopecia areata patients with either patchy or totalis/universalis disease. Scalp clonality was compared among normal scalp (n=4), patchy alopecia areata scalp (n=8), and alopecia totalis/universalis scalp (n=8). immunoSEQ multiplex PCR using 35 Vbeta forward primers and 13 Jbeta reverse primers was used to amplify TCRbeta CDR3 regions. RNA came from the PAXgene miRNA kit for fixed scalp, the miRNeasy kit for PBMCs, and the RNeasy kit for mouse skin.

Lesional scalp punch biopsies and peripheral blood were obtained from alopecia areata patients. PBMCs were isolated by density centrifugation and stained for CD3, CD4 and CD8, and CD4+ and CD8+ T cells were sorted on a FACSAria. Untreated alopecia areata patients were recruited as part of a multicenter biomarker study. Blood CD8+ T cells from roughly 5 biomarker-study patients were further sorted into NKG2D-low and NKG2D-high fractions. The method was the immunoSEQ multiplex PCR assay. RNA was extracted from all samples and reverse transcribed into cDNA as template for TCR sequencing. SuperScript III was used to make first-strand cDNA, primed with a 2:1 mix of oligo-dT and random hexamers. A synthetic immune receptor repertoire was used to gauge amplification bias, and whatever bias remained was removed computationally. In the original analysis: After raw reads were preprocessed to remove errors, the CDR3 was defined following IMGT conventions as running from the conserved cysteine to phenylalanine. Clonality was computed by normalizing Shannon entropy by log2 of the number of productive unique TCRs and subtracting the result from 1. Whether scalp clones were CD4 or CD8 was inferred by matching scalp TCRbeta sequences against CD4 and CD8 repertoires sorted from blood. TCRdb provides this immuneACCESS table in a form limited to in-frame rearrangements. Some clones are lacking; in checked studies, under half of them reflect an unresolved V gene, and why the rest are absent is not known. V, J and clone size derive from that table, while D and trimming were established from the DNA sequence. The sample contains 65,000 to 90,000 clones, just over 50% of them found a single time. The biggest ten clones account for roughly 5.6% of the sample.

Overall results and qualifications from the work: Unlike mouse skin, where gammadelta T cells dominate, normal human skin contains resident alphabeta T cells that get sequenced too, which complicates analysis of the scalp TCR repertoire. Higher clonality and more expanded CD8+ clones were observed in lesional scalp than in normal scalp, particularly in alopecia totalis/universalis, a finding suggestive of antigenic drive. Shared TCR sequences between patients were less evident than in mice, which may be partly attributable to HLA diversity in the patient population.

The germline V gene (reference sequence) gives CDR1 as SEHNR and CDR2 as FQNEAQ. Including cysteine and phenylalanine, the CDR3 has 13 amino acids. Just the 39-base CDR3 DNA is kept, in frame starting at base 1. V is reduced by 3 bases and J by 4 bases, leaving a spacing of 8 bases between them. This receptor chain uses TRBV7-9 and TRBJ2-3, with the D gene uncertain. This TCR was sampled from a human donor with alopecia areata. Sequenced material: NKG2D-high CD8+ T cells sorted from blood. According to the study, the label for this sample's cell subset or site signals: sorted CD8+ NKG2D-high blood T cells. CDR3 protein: CASSFTAADTQYF. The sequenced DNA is TGTGCCAGCAGCTTCACGGCTGCAGATACGCAGTATTTT.